This TCR beta chain was captured in a study of blood T cell repertoires in COVID-19. Study as a whole: Specimens from acute and convalescent COVID-19 originated in the United States, Italy and Spain. T cells, B-cell-depleted T cells, or PBMCs provided the cDNA or gDNA that served as material.

Germline-derived CDR1 and CDR2 are SEHNR and FQNEAQ (reference sequence). Trimming took 5 bases from V and 7 from J; bases not matched to a gene: 7. The CDR3 runs 13 residues. The table lists this clone with a count of one. Method: immunoSEQ multiplex PCR; TCRdb's copy keeps in-frame clones and lacks some. The data hold fewer than 350,000 clones, with 86% observed a single time. The TCR was taken from a woman in her twenties or thirties with COVID-19, enrolled during active disease. V is TRBV7-9 and J is TRBJ1-2, with TRBD1 matching 7 bases. What was sequenced was peripheral blood. The CDR3 spells CASSTTGTAGYTF. CDR3 in DNA: TGTGCCAGCAGCACGACAGGGACGGCTGGCTACACCTTC.